Listed below are T cell receptor beta chains from one sample, sequenced in a study of PD-L1 blockade in urothelial cancer. The protocol was immunoSEQ multiplex PCR, while the TCRdb copy is restricted to in-frame clones and leaves out a portion. The table includes some 110,000 clones, roughly 90% detected once. The input for sequencing was PBMCs, taken around atezolizumab (anti-PD-L1) treatment. These TCRs come from a man aged 60 to 69 with urothelial cancer. Both conserved end residues are part of each CDR3.

v_call	cdr3_aa
TRBV5-4	CASSLSSGNLESPLHF
TRBV30	CAWSVLARGGYTF
TRBV18	CASSLGTSGGTDTQYF
TRBV10-1	CASTASGGPYGYTF
TRBV5-6	CASSLGLAGDEQYF
TRBV7-9	CASSFQRPGKAGNTIYF
TRBV28	CASTPASTGAELFF
TRBV9	CASSARLAGVYSTDTQYF
TRBV18	CASSVRQGIEKLFF
TRBV5-4	CASSPTSGGAYEQYF
TRBV9	CASSSYTGELFF
TRBV5-1	CASSLSLQETQYF
TRBV5-1	CASRSPSGSTQFF
TRBV6-5	CAGGGPKRSTDTQYF
TRBV5-1	CASRQTSGGAFHEQFF
TRBV5-1	CASSPEGRTNEKLFF
TRBV27	CASSLSLRLAGGRETQYF
TRBV7-9	CASSSQGRPNEQYF
TRBV18	CASSESETVFQGYTF
TRBV4-2	CASSQYTQRDSYNEQFF
TRBV7-9	CASSLPREQETQYF
TRBV14	CASSRTGNSYEQYF
TRBV19	CASSMVGVYNEQFF
TRBV4-2	CASSQARETQYF
TRBV2	CASSDNPGQDQETQYF
TRBV30	CAWSLAGRSTGELFF
TRBV7-2	CASSLLAGHKYEQYF
TRBV7-9	CASSLSGGLGTDTQYF
TRBV7-2	CASSHFGAGARDTQYF
TRBV18	CVSSPAQGPYGYTF
TRBV4-2	CASSQQASSYEQYF